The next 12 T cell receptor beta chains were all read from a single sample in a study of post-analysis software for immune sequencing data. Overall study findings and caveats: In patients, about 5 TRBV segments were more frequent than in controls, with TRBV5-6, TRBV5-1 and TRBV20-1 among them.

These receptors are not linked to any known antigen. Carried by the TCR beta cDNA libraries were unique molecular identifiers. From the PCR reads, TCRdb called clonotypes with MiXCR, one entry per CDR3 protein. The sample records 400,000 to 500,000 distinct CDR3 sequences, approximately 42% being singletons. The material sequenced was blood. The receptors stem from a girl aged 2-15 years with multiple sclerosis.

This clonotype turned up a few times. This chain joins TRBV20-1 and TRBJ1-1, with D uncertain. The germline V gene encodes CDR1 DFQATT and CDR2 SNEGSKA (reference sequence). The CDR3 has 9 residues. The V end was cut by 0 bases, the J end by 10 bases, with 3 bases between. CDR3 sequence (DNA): TGCAGTGCTAGAGATGGAGCTTTCTTT. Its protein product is CSARDGAFF.

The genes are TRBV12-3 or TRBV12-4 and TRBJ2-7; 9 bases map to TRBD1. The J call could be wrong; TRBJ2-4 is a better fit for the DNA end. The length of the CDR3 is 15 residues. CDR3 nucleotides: TGTGCCAGCAGCACCCTGGACAGGGGAGTTAACATTCAGTACTTC. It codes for CASSTLDRGVNIQYF.

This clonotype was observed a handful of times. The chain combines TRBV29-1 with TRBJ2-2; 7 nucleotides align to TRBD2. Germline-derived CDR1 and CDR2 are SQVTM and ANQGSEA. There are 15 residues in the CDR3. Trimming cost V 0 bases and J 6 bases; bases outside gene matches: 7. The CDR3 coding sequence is TGCAGCGTTGAAGATCTAGGACTAGAGTCCGGGGAGCTGTTTTTT. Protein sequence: CSVEDLGLESGELFF.

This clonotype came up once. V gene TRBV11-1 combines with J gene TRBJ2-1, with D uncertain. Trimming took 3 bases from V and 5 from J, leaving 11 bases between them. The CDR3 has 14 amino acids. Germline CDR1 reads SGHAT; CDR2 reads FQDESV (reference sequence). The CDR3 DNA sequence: TGTGCCAGCAGCTTGTCACAGCCTAACAATGAGCAGTTCTTC. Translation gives CASSLSQPNNEQFF. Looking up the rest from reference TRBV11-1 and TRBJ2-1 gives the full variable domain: EAEVAQSPRYKITEKSQAVAFWCDPISGHATLYWYRQILGQGPELLVQFQDESVVDDSQLPKDRFSAERLKGVDSTLKIQPAELGDSAMYLCASSLSQPNNEQFFGPGTRLTVL.

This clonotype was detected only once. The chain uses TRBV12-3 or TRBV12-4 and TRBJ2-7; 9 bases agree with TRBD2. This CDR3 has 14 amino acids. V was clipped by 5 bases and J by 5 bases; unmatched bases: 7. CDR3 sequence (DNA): TGTGCCAGCAGTCGTAGCGGGGGACCTGACGAGCAGTACTTC. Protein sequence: CASSRSGGPDEQYF.

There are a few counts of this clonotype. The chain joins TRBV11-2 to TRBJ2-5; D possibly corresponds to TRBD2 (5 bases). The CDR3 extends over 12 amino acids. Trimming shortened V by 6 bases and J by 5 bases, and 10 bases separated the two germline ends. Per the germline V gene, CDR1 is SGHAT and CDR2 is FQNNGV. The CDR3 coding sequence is TGTGCCAGCAGTCGGGGTTGGGAGACCCAGTACTTC. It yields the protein CASSRGWETQYF.

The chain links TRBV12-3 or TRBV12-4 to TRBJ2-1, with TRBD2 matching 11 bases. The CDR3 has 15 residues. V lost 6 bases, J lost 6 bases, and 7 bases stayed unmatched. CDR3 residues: CASRPPGLAVNEQFF. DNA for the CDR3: TGTGCCAGCAGACCTCCGGGACTAGCGGTCAATGAGCAGTTCTTC.

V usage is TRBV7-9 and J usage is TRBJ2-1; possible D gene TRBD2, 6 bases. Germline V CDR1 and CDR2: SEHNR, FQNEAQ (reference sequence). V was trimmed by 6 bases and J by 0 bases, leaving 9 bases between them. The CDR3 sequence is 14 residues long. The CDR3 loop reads CASSRSGSYNEQFF. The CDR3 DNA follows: TGTGCCAGCAGTCGTAGCGGCTCCTACAATGAGCAGTTCTTC.

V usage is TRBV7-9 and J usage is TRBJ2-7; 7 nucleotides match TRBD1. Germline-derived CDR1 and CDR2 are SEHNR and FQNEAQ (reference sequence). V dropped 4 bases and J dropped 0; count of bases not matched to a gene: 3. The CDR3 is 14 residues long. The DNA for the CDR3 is TGTGCCAGCAGCTGGGACAGCGGCTCCTACGAGCAGTACTTC. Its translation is CASSWDSGSYEQYF.

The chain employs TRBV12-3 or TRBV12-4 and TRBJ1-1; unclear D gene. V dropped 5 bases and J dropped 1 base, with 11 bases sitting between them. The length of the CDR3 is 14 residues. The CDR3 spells CASSTQVANTEAFF. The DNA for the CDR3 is TGTGCCAGCAGTACTCAGGTGGCGAACACTGAAGCTTTCTTT.

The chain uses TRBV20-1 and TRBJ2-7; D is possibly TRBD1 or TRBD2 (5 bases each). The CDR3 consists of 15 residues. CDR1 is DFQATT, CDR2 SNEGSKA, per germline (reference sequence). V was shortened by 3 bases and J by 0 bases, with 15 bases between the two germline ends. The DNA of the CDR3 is TGCAGTGCTAGGACCCGATGGGACCACTCCTACGAGCAGTACTTC. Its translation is CSARTRWDHSYEQYF.

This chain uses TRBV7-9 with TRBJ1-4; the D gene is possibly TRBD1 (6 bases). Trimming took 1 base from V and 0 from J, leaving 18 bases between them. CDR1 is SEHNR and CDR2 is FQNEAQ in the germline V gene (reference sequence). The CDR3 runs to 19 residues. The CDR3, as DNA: TGTGCCAGCAGCTTAGGTCGTCTGAGGGGGGGGACAACTAATGAAAAACTGTTTTTT. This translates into CASSLGRLRGGTTNEKLFF.